These 10 T cell receptor beta chains share one sample of origin, sequenced in a study of blood T cells in healthy people across ages. A J-beta primer mix and a sample-barcoded 5' primer were used in a second PCR of about 7 to 12 cycles. Each CDR3 protein gets one entry after TCRdb re-called the 5' RACE reads with MiXCR. The sample has roughly 800,000 distinct CDR3 sequences; roughly 60% are singletons. Input material: blood. These receptors were obtained from a man aged 30 to 45 in good health.

The chain uses TRBV7-9 and TRBJ1-2; D unresolved. With 5 bases removed from V and 3 bases from J, the gap between germline ends came to 19 bases. Germline CDR1 SEHNR, CDR2 FQNEAQ (reference sequence). The CDR3 contains 16 residues. For the CDR3, the DNA is TGTGCCAGCAGCACGCTCATAGGGCAGATAGACTATGGCTACACCTTC. As protein: CASSTLIGQIDYGYTF.

This chain uses TRBV7-2 with TRBJ1-2, with unresolved D. V lost 5 bases, J lost 5 bases, and 12 bases lay in between. Germline assignment: CDR1 SGHTA and CDR2 FQGNSA. This CDR3 contains 13 residues. CDR3 nucleotides: TGTGCCAGCAGCCAGCCAGAAAGTTATGGCTACACCTTC. It translates to CASSQPESYGYTF.

This rearrangement joins TRBV12-3 or TRBV12-4 to TRBJ1-2; D gene unclear. The CDR3 totals 12 residues. Trimming cost V 1 base and J 7 bases, with 7 bases left between them. CDR3 amino acids: CASSLGGRGYTF. Here the CDR3 DNA reads TGTGCCAGCAGTTTAGGGGGTCGTGGCTACACCTTC.

Only a few counts were recorded for this clonotype. V and J are TRBV11-1 and TRBJ2-7; possibly TRBD1 or TRBD2 for D (5 bases each). Germline CDR1 reads SGHAT; CDR2 reads FQDESV (reference sequence). V dropped 1 base and J dropped 1 base, with 11 bases sitting between them. This CDR3 comprises 15 residues. CDR3 region: CASSLGGDPSYEQYF. The CDR3 bases are TGTGCCAGCAGCTTAGGAGGGGACCCTTCCTACGAGCAGTACTTC.

Here the CDR3 DNA reads TGTGCCAGCAGCTCCCGGACGGACCCCTATGGCTACACCTTC. It yields the protein CASSSRTDPYGYTF. J is TRBJ1-2 and V is TRBV13; D is undetermined. Germline lookup yields CDR1 PRHDT and CDR2 FYEKMQ (reference sequence). CDR3 length equals 14 residues. Trimming left V 4 bases short and J 4 bases short, with 13 bases between.

Concerning this clonotype itself: A much more abundant neighbour one base away suggests this may be a read error. In DNA, the CDR3 is TGTGTCAGCAGCCTTAGCGGGGGGCCCTACGAGCAGTACTTC. Residues: CVSSLSGGPYEQYF. The rearrangement links TRBV7-2 to TRBJ2-5; 10 nucleotides agree with TRBD2. TRBJ2-7 explains the end of the DNA better; the J call may be wrong. The CDR3 consists of 14 residues. Germline V gene lookup returns CDR1 SGHTA and CDR2 FQGNSA.

This clonotype was counted between two and nine times. A junction boundary mismatches the germline segment, possibly from a read error. The V gene is TRBV4-3, the J gene TRBJ2-3; the match to TRBD1 covers 9 bases. Germline CDR1 LGHNA, CDR2 YSLEER. The CDR3 is made up of 16 amino acids. As DNA, the CDR3 is TGCGCCAGCAGCTACCGGACAGGGGCTAGCACAGATACGCGGTATTTT. It encodes CASSYRTGASTDTRYF.

The rearrangement links TRBV5-1 to TRBJ2-1; tentative D call: TRBD1 (6 bases). Germline lookup yields CDR1 SGHRS and CDR2 YFSETQ. This CDR3 contains 15 residues. V was cut by 4 bases and J by 0 bases, with 11 bases left in between. CDR3 amino acids: CASSRDTDSYNEQFF. CDR3 in DNA: TGCGCCAGCAGCAGGGACACCGACTCCTACAATGAGCAGTTCTTC.

This clonotype was recorded a few times. The chain has TRBV5-1 and TRBJ2-4; D is perhaps TRBD2 (5 bases). The germline V and J ends were trimmed by 0 bases and 0 bases, with 10 bases remaining between them. CDR3 length equals 16 residues. Germline loops: CDR1 SGHRS, CDR2 YFSETQ. In nucleotides, the CDR3 is TGCGCCAGCAGCTTGGCCGAAAGCGGAGCCAAAAACATTCAGTACTTC. Translated: CASSLAESGAKNIQYF.

V and J are TRBV5-4 and TRBJ2-5; 11 bases line up with TRBD2. The trim removed 10 bases at V and 5 bases at J, leaving 13 bases unmatched. CDR3 length: 15 residues. Germline V gene data show CDR1 as SGHNT and CDR2 as YYREEE (reference sequence). CDR3 coding DNA: TGTGCCGGCCGACTAGCGGGATCGAGGTTGGAGACCCAGTACTTC. Encoded protein: CAGRLAGSRLETQYF.